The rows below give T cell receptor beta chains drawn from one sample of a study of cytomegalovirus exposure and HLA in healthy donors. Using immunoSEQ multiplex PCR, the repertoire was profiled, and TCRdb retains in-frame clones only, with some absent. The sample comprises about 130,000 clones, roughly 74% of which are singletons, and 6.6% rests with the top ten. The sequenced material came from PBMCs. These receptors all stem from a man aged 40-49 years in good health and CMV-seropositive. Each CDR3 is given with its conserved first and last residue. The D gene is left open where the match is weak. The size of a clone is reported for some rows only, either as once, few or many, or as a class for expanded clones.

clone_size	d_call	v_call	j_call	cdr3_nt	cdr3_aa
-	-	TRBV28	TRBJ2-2	TGTGCCAGCATCGAGACCGGGGAGCTGTTTTTT	CASIETGELFF
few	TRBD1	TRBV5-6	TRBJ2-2	TGTGCCAGCAGCAAACAGGGGTACACCGGGGAGCTGTTTTTT	CASSKQGYTGELFF
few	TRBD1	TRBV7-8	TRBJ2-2	TGTGCCAGCAGCTTAGACAGGGGCGGGGAGCTGTTTTTT	CASSLDRGGELFF
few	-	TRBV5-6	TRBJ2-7	TGTGCCAGCAGTTATGAACAGGGTTTAGGCTACGAGCAGTACTTC	CASSYEQGLGYEQYF
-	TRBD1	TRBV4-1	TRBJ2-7	TGCGCCAGCAGCCTGTCACAGGGGTCCGAGCAGTACTTC	CASSLSQGSEQYF
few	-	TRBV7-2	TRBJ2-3	TGTGCCAGCAGCCTCAGGGCCCTTGGCACAGATACGCAGTATTTT	CASSLRALGTDTQYF
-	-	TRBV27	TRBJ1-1	TGTGCCAGCAGTTTATCTTGGCTGAACACTGAAGCTTTCTTT	CASSLSWLNTEAFF
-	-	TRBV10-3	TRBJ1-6	TGTGCCATCAGTGAGACACAGGGTAGACCCCTCCACTTT	CAISETQGRPLHF
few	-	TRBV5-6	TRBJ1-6	TGTGCCAGCAGCTTGGGCAGGGTGGATTCACCCCTCCACTTT	CASSLGRVDSPLHF
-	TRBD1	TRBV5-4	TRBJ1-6	TGTGCCAGCAGCAGACTACAGGGGAATGGTGGGTCACCCCTCCACTTT	CASSRLQGNGGSPLHF
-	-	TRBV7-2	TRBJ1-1	TGTGCCAGCGGATCACAGGTGAACACTGAAGCTTTCTTT	CASGSQVNTEAFF
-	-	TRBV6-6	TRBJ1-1	TGTGCCAGCACCTTAGACAGGCGGAACACTGAAGCTTTCTTT	CASTLDRRNTEAFF
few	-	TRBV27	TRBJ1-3	TGTGCCAGCAGTCCCGGGGGAAGGGGAAACACCATATATTTT	CASSPGGRGNTIYF
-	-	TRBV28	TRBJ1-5	TGTGCCAGCAACCTACAGGGCAATCAGCCCCAGCATTTT	CASNLQGNQPQHF
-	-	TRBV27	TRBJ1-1	TGTGCCAGCAGTTTTGCTGTTGGGGCCACTGAAGCTTTCTTT	CASSFAVGATEAFF
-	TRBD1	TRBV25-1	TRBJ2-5	TGTGCCAGCAGTGTGACCGTAGGACAGGGGTCTCCCCAGTACTTC	CASSVTVGQGSPQYF
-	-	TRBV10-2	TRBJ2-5	TGCGCCAGCAGGCTAGGACTCCTCCAAGAGACCCAGTACTTC	CASRLGLLQETQYF